Below are 12 T cell receptor beta chains sequenced from a single sample in a study of blood T cell repertoires in COVID-19. The table came from immunoSEQ multiplex PCR; TCRdb's copy has only in-frame clones and leaves some out. The repertoire consists of approximately 470,000 clones, with around 90% occurring once and the leading ten covering roughly 0.7%. What was sequenced was PBMCs or T cells enriched from blood (not recorded which). Receptors were obtained from a woman between 18 and 29 years old who had recovered from COVID-19.

The chain uses TRBV5-1 and TRBJ1-2, with TRBD1 matching 9 bases. The ends lost 4 bases at V and 4 bases at J; junction bases unmatched: 8. The CDR3 spans 15 residues. Germline V gene lookup returns CDR1 SGHRS and CDR2 YFSETQ. CDR3 residues: CASSPSGTGPYGYTF. The CDR3 DNA follows: TGCGCCAGCAGCCCCTCCGGGACAGGGCCCTATGGCTACACCTTC.

This clone appeared a single time. Other DNA sequences in the sample encode the same CDR3. The chain employs TRBV30 and TRBJ1-2; no reliable D call. Per germline, CDR1 GTSNPN and CDR2 SVGIG (reference sequence). V dropped 0 bases and J dropped 0 bases, with 8 bases sitting between them. CDR3 size: 14 residues. The CDR3 DNA reads TGTGCCTGGAGTGTACGAGGGACTAACTATGGCTACACCTTC. It yields the protein CAWSVRGTNYGYTF.

The chain has TRBV6-1 and TRBJ1-3, with 7 positions matching TRBD1. The CDR3 spans 17 residues. Trimming took 4 bases from V and 3 from J; bases not matched to a gene: 12. Germline V gives CDR1 MNHNS, CDR2 SASEGT. The CDR3 loop reads CASSGYSGTAFGNTIYF. The CDR3 DNA is TGTGCCAGCAGTGGGTACTCCGGGACAGCTTTTGGAAACACCATATATTTT.

The chain uses TRBV29-1 and TRBJ2-5; 11 bases map to TRBD2. CDR1 SQVTM and CDR2 ANQGSEA come from the germline V gene. Trimming took 7 bases from V and 3 from J; bases not matched to a gene: 4. This CDR3 has 13 residues. The CDR3: CSAPGLAEETQYF. The DNA for the CDR3 is TGCAGCGCTCCGGGACTAGCGGAAGAGACCCAGTACTTC.

The chain combines TRBV2 with TRBJ2-7; possibly TRBD1 for D (6 bases). The germline CDR1 and CDR2 sequences are SNHLY and FYNNEI. V was shortened by 6 bases and J by 2 bases, with 8 bases between the two germline ends. The CDR3 is made up of 12 amino acids. The CDR3: CASSRDTYEQYF. The CDR3 nucleotides read TGTGCCAGCAGCAGGGACACCTACGAGCAGTACTTC.

This chain uses TRBV4-1 with TRBJ2-7; the match to TRBD2 covers 7 bases. V gave up 7 bases and J gave up 6 bases; unmatched junction bases: 9. The CDR3 totals 13 residues. Per the germline V gene, CDR1 is MGHRA and CDR2 is YSYEKL. CDR3 region: CASIPRPGGEQYF. DNA of the CDR3: TGCGCCAGCATCCCCCGACCGGGGGGCGAGCAGTACTTC.

This chain joins TRBV29-1 and TRBJ2-4; 7 nucleotides agree with TRBD2. Germline-derived CDR1 and CDR2 are SQVTM and ANQGSEA. The V gene end was trimmed by 6 bases and the J gene end by 7 bases; junction bases not matched to a gene: 9. The CDR3 is 13 residues long. This chain's CDR3 is CSVGGGEENIQYF. CDR3 nucleotides: TGCAGCGTCGGGGGAGGGGAGGAGAACATTCAGTACTTC.

V is TRBV2 and J is TRBJ1-1; 8 positions agree with TRBD1. Per the germline V gene, CDR1 is SNHLY and CDR2 is FYNNEI. The V gene end was trimmed by 4 bases and the J gene end by 1 base; junction bases not matched to a gene: 5. This CDR3 is 15 amino acids long. The CDR3 sequence is CASSVNRGENTEAFF. CDR3 nucleotides: TGTGCCAGCAGTGTGAACAGGGGGGAGAACACTGAAGCTTTCTTT.

This clone has more than one count but fewer than ten. The J gene is TRBJ2-5, the V gene TRBV25-1, with 7 bases matching TRBD2. V dropped 1 base and J dropped 4; count of bases not matched to a gene: 3. The CDR3 loop spans 14 amino acids. Germline V gene data show CDR1 as MGHDK and CDR2 as SYGVNS. The CDR3 DNA reads TGTGCCAGCAGTGAATTCGGCGGGGGAGAGACCCAGTACTTC. The encoded protein is CASSEFGGGETQYF.

This clone appeared a single time. V is TRBV7-7 and J is TRBJ2-5, with 11 bases matching TRBD2. Trimming removed 1 base from V and 5 bases from J; junction bases left unmatched: 12. Per the germline V gene, CDR1 is SSHAT and CDR2 is FNYEAQ (reference sequence). This CDR3 has 18 amino acids. The CDR3 sequence is CASSLVNSGGASSETQYF. The CDR3 DNA follows: TGTGCCAGCAGCTTAGTAAATAGCGGGGGGGCCAGTTCGGAGACCCAGTACTTC.

This rearrangement joins TRBV2 to TRBJ2-5; a possible D gene is TRBD2 (6 bases). The CDR3 has 11 residues. V was pared by 8 bases and J by 3 bases, with 7 bases between. Germline values: CDR1 SNHLY, CDR2 FYNNEI. The CDR3 region is CASGTEETQYF. In nucleotides, the CDR3 is TGTGCCAGCGGGACTGAAGAGACCCAGTACTTC.

The chain combines TRBV7-2 with TRBJ1-2; no reliable D call. The CDR3 contains 14 residues. Germline CDR1 reads SGHTA; CDR2 reads FQGNSA. V lost 5 bases and J lost 3, with 13 bases in between. This CDR3 reads CASSGAGGYYGYTF. CDR3 sequence (DNA): TGTGCCAGCAGCGGAGCGGGAGGCTACTATGGCTACACCTTC.